This T cell receptor (beta chain) was profiled in a study of shared clonotypes between healthy human individuals. Study-wide results and caveats: Investigators expected sequencing depth to affect clonotype sharing among donors.

This clone has a single count. Its specificity is unknown. The ends were cut back, 3 bases at V and 7 bases at J, with 20 bases in the middle. The CDR3 covers 15 residues. CDR1 SGDLS and CDR2 YYNGEE come from the germline V gene. Sequencing was performed with immunoSEQ multiplex PCR; in TCRdb, only in-frame clones are kept and a portion is missing. Of 98,000 or so clones listed, around 68% are singletons. This rearrangement joins TRBV9 to TRBJ2-7, with D perhaps TRBD2 (6 bases). The sample taken for sequencing was memory CD8+ T cells sorted from blood. Noted subset: CD45RO+ cells pooled with CCR7-negative TemRA cells. The sequence derives from a woman in her 30s in good health. CDR3 region: CASSGRDSAAEEQYF. As DNA, the CDR3 is TGTGCCAGCAGCGGACGGGACTCGGCCGCGGAGGAGCAGTACTTC.